The next 19 T cell receptor beta chains were all read from a single sample in a study of identical twins. Each CDR3 protein gets one entry after TCRdb re-called the 5' RACE reads with MiXCR. The repertoire has over 250,000 distinct CDR3 sequences, roughly 9% of them found once; the top ten carry about 7.1%. The data were also submitted as part of a second study, on yellow fever vaccine responses in identical twins.

Material: CD8+ T cells sorted from blood. The receptors shown here come from a young woman in good health.

This chain links TRBV29-1 with TRBJ1-2, with 8 positions matching TRBD1. The germline CDR1 and CDR2 sequences are SQVTM and ANQGSEA. This CDR3 is built from 12 residues. V gave up 6 bases and J gave up 7 bases; unmatched junction bases: 7. The CDR3 loop is CSVDRGSFGYTF. The DNA for the CDR3 is TGCAGCGTCGACAGGGGTAGTTTTGGCTACACCTTC.

The chain couples TRBV7-2 to TRBJ1-1, with 8 positions matching TRBD1. J lost 7 bases, V lost 5 bases, and 9 bases had no gene match. Germline lookup yields CDR1 SGHTA and CDR2 FQGNSA. The CDR3 is 14 amino acids. CDR3 DNA sequence: TGTGCCAGCAGCCCCTCGAGGACAGGGATTGAAGCTTTCTTT. This translates into CASSPSRTGIEAFF.

This clonotype showed up many times. The chain employs TRBV7-9 and TRBJ1-2; 7 bases fit TRBD1. The V and J ends lost 5 bases and 6 bases, in that order; junction bases with no gene match: 6. The CDR3 totals 13 residues. In germline, CDR1 is SEHNR, CDR2 FQNEAQ (reference sequence). For the CDR3, the DNA is TGTGCCAGCAGCGGTCGACAGGGAAATGGCTACACCTTC. Translating gives CASSGRQGNGYTF.

This clonotype was observed at least ten times. The CDR3 nucleotides are TGTGCCTGGAGGCCCTCTGCAGTGGAGACCCAGTACTTC. Translation: CAWRPSAVETQYF. This sequence joins TRBV30 and TRBJ2-5; D gene ambiguous. Germline V gene lookup returns CDR1 GTSNPN and CDR2 SVGIG (reference sequence). The CDR3 spans 13 residues. Trimming cost V 3 bases and J 5 bases, with 13 bases left between them. Together with reference TRBV30 and TRBJ2-5, the CDR3 gives the full variable domain: SQTIHQWPATLVQPVGSPLSLECTVEGTSNPNLYWYRQAAGRGLQLLFYSVGIGQISSEVPQNLSASRPQDRQFILSSKKLLLSDSGFYLCAWRPSAVETQYFGPGTRLLVL.

This clonotype was seen a few times. The chain links TRBV20-1 to TRBJ2-7; 11 bases agree with TRBD2. V lost 6 bases to trimming and J lost 0 bases; unmatched junction nucleotides: 7. In germline, CDR1 is DFQATT, CDR2 SNEGSKA (reference sequence). CDR3 size: 15 residues. CDR3 nucleotides: TGCAGTGCCGGGACTAGCGGAAGTAGCTCCTACGAGCAGTACTTC. Protein sequence: CSAGTSGSSSYEQYF.

This clonotype has at least ten counts. The chain combines TRBV25-1 with TRBJ2-2, with D hard to call. The CDR3 has 12 residues. Germline assignment: CDR1 MGHDK and CDR2 SYGVNS. V shed 10 bases and J shed 6 bases, with 12 bases lying between them. The CDR3 spells CATHHSAGELFF. The CDR3 nucleotides read TGTGCCACCCATCACTCAGCCGGGGAGCTGTTTTTT.

This clonotype was seen a handful of times. The gene calls are TRBV28 and TRBJ2-5, with 9 nucleotides matching TRBD2. Germline loops: CDR1 MDHEN, CDR2 SYDVKM. This CDR3 comprises 18 residues. V shed 3 bases, J shed 1 base, and the junction held 12 bases outside the gene matches. The CDR3 region has the DNA TGTGCCAGCAGTTTGGGAACGAAGCGGGAGGACCTCCAAGAGACCCAGTACTTC. It translates to CASSLGTKREDLQETQYF.

This rearrangement joins TRBV7-9 to TRBJ2-5; D may match TRBD1 or TRBD2 (5 bases each). CDR1 is SEHNR and CDR2 is FQNEAQ in the germline V gene (reference sequence). V dropped 4 bases and J dropped 5 bases, with 8 bases sitting between them. The CDR3 runs to 12 residues. CDR3 bases: TGTGCCAGCAGCTGGGGGACGGAGACCCAGTACTTC. Translation gives CASSWGTETQYF.

This clonotype was recorded many times. The rearrangement joins TRBV7-9 to TRBJ2-7, with D possibly being TRBD1 (6 bases). V lost 5 bases and J lost 3, with 17 bases in between. Germline assignment: CDR1 SEHNR and CDR2 FQNEAQ (reference sequence). The CDR3 spans 15 residues. The DNA of the CDR3 is TGTGCCAGCAGCGCTACGGACAGCGGCTACTACGAGCAGTACTTC. Protein sequence: CASSATDSGYYEQYF.

This clonotype was recorded many times. The rearrangement joins TRBV5-1 to TRBJ2-5, with 8 bases that match TRBD1. Germline V gives CDR1 SGHRS, CDR2 YFSETQ. V shed 4 bases and J 5 bases; nucleotides not matched to a gene: 10. CDR3 length: 15 residues. DNA for the CDR3: TGCGCCAGCAGCGAATGGACAGGGACATGGGAGACCCAGTACTTC. Translation gives CASSEWTGTWETQYF.

This clonotype showed up just a few times. This chain uses TRBV6-5 with TRBJ2-7; TRBD1 aligns across 9 bases. The ends lost 4 bases at V and 5 bases at J; junction bases unmatched: 6. The germline gives CDR1 MNHEY, CDR2 SVGAGI. CDR3 size: 14 residues. This CDR3 is CASSFTGGGDEQYF. The CDR3 DNA reads as TGTGCCAGCAGTTTCACAGGGGGCGGTGACGAGCAGTACTTC.

The CDR3 is CSAQGRTNEKLFF. The DNA for the CDR3 is TGCAGTGCTCAAGGACGGACTAATGAAAAACTGTTTTTT. V and J are TRBV20-1 and TRBJ1-4; no reliable D call. CDR3 length equals 13 residues. V was shortened by 5 bases and J by 2 bases, with 9 bases between the two germline ends. Per the germline V gene, CDR1 is DFQATT and CDR2 is SNEGSKA (reference sequence).

The V call is TRBV2, the J call TRBJ2-1; 13 nucleotides agree with TRBD2. This CDR3 contains 12 residues. Germline values: CDR1 SNHLY, CDR2 FYNNEI. The junction had 4 bases not matched to a gene; V was cut back by 10 bases and J by 10 bases. The CDR3 region has the DNA TGTGCCAACGGGACTAGCGGGGACGAGCAGTTCTTC. Translation: CANGTSGDEQFF.

The table lists this clonotype with many counts. The V gene is TRBV4-3, the J gene TRBJ2-5, with D possibly being TRBD2 (5 bases). V was shortened by 1 base and J by 1 base, with 22 bases between the two germline ends. Germline V gene lookup returns CDR1 LGHNA and CDR2 YSLEER. This CDR3 has 19 residues. The CDR3 DNA reads as TGCGCCAGCAGCCAAGGACCAGCGGCCACTTCATCAATCCAAGAGACCCAGTACTTC. Its protein is CASSQGPAATSSIQETQYF.

The chain has TRBV6-5 and TRBJ2-1, with 7 bases that match TRBD2. Germline V gene lookup returns CDR1 MNHEY and CDR2 SVGAGI. There are 16 residues in the CDR3. Germline trimming cut 4 bases from V and 4 bases from J; bases unmatched to any gene: 10. The CDR3 bases are TGTGCCAGCAGTTCGGTGGTAGCGGGCTTTTACAATGAGCAGTTCTTC. Translation: CASSSVVAGFYNEQFF.

The V and J genes are TRBV19 and TRBJ1-4; D ambiguous. The CDR3 totals 19 residues. Germline V gene sequence: CDR1 LNHDA, CDR2 SQIVND (reference sequence). V was pared by 3 bases and J by 0 bases, with 20 bases between. For the CDR3, the DNA is TGTGCCAGTAGTATGAGGAGGCAAGCCGAGGTCGCAACTAATGAAAAACTGTTTTTT. It specifies CASSMRRQAEVATNEKLFF.

This clonotype was seen repeatedly, ten times or more. The CDR3 DNA follows: TGTGCCAGCAGCTTTGACAGGGGGCGCACAGATACGCAGTATTTT. It yields the protein CASSFDRGRTDTQYF. The chain is built from TRBV5-4 and TRBJ2-3; 10 bases are a match to TRBD1. This CDR3 region has 15 residues. J gave up 1 base and V 2 bases, and 1 base lay outside the gene matches. Germline assignment: CDR1 SGHNT and CDR2 YYREEE (reference sequence).

Many counts were recorded for this clonotype. The V call is TRBV20-1, the J call TRBJ1-1, with D possibly TRBD1 on 5 matching bases. V was trimmed by 2 bases and J by 3 bases, leaving 13 bases between them. Germline values: CDR1 DFQATT, CDR2 SNEGSKA (reference sequence). The CDR3 is 14 residues long. Here the CDR3 reads CSARTESGYTEAFF. CDR3 bases: TGCAGTGCTAGAACAGAATCAGGGTACACTGAAGCTTTCTTT.

The chain recombines TRBV12-3 or TRBV12-4 with TRBJ2-1, with a tentative D call TRBD2 (5 bases). V lost 6 bases and J 0 bases, leaving 12 bases between the germline ends. CDR3 length equals 15 residues. CDR3 in amino acids: CASRMGGSSYNEQFF. Written as DNA, the CDR3 is TGTGCCAGCAGAATGGGTGGGAGCTCCTACAATGAGCAGTTCTTC.